Listed here are 5 T cell receptor beta chains from one sample, sequenced in a study of blood T cell repertoires in COVID-19. Using immunoSEQ multiplex PCR, the repertoire was profiled, and TCRdb retains in-frame clones only, with some absent. Here the sample spans nearly 250,000 clones, roughly 85% being singletons. The sequencing input was PBMCs or T cells enriched from blood (not recorded which). All receptors derive from a woman in her 50s with acute COVID-19.

V usage is TRBV4-1 and J usage is TRBJ2-5; D not resolved. The CDR3 is 15 amino acids. Germline loops: CDR1 MGHRA, CDR2 YSYEKL. The V end lost 1 base, the J end lost 5 bases, and 14 bases lay between the germline ends. This CDR3 reads CASSQGLVVVETQYF. CDR3 DNA sequence: TGCGCCAGCAGCCAAGGACTGGTCGTGGTGGAGACCCAGTACTTC.

The V call is TRBV4-3, the J call TRBJ2-6; 7 bases match TRBD1. The CDR3 runs 19 residues. V lost 0 bases to trimming and J lost 1 base; unmatched junction nucleotides: 9. CDR1 LGHNA and CDR2 YSLEER come from the germline V gene. The CDR3 loop reads CASSQDLGFRGSGANVLTF. CDR3 bases: TGCGCCAGCAGCCAAGATTTGGGGTTCAGGGGGTCTGGGGCCAACGTCCTGACTTTC.

The CDR3 DNA is TGTGCCAGCAGCTCCTCCGGGGACATATTCTCCTACGAGCAGTACTTC. Protein sequence: CASSSSGDIFSYEQYF. The chain has TRBV5-4 and TRBJ2-7, with D possibly matching TRBD1 (6 bases). The CDR3 contains 16 residues. The germline CDR1 and CDR2 sequences are SGHNT and YYREEE (reference sequence). Trimming cost V 3 bases and J 0 bases, with 16 bases left between them. The complete variable domain, with remaining parts taken from reference TRBV5-4 and TRBJ2-7, reads ETGVTQSPTHLIKTRGQQVTLRCSSQSGHNTVSWYQQALGQGPQFIFQYYREEENGRGNFPPRFSGLQFPNYSSELNVNALELDDSALYLCASSSSGDIFSYEQYFGPGTRLTVT.

The table lists this clone with a count of one. The chain couples TRBV20-1 to TRBJ1-1; the D is unclear. The length of the CDR3 is 11 residues. CDR1 and CDR2 from the germline V gene are DFQATT and SNEGSKA (reference sequence). The germline V and J ends were trimmed by 6 bases and 4 bases, with 9 bases remaining between them. In nucleotides, the CDR3 is TGCAGTGCCAACTTTGGCACTGAAGCTTTCTTT. It encodes CSANFGTEAFF.

This sequence joins TRBV7-2 and TRBJ1-1, with D unclear. The CDR3 is 17 amino acids. Trimming cost V 5 bases and J 8 bases, with 27 bases left between them. The germline gives CDR1 SGHTA, CDR2 FQGNSA. The CDR3 DNA is TGTGCCAGCAGCGCTCCCCTTCGGAGGAGGGTCCGAACCGAAGCTTTCTTT. Translated: CASSAPLRRRVRTEAFF.